These T cell receptor beta chains were read from a single sample in a study of shared clonotypes between healthy human individuals. Only in-frame clones appear in the TCRdb table, and some are missing; sequencing was by immunoSEQ multiplex PCR. The sample yields some 2,400,000 clones, nearly 97% seen once. Material for sequencing was naive CD4+ T cells sorted from blood. All receptors come from a man aged 18 to 29 in good health. Each CDR3 is given with its conserved first and last residue. A D gene is named only where the DNA matches it firmly. Some rows have no size entry. The others give once, few or many, or a class for an expanded clone.

cdr3_length: 17
clone_size: .
v_call: TRBV25-1
d_call: TRBD2
j_call: TRBJ2-3
cdr3_aa: CASSPFFVAGATDTQYF
cdr3_nt: TGTGCCAGCAGCCCGTTTTTCGTAGCGGGGGCCACAGATACGCAGTATTTT

cdr3_length: 13
clone_size: .
v_call: TRBV6-5
d_call: TRBD1
j_call: TRBJ1-2
cdr3_aa: CASSRGPGTGYTF
cdr3_nt: TGTGCCAGCAGCAGGGGGCCGGGTACTGGCTACACCTTC

cdr3_length: 14
clone_size: many
v_call: TRBV19
d_call: TRBD1
j_call: TRBJ1-1
cdr3_aa: CASSIEQGATEAFF
cdr3_nt: TGTGCCAGTAGTATAGAGCAGGGGGCCACTGAAGCTTTCTTT

cdr3_length: 14
clone_size: .
v_call: TRBV18
d_call: TRBD2
j_call: TRBJ2-7
cdr3_aa: CASSPTGLNYEQYF
cdr3_nt: TGTGCCAGCTCACCAACGGGACTAAACTACGAGCAGTACTTC

cdr3_length: 18
clone_size: .
v_call: TRBV7-2
d_call: .
j_call: TRBJ2-3
cdr3_aa: CASSWIWGQQYHTDTQYF
cdr3_nt: TGTGCCAGCAGCTGGATCTGGGGACAACAATACCACACAGATACGCAGTATTTT

cdr3_length: 14
clone_size: .
v_call: TRBV27
d_call: .
j_call: TRBJ1-5
cdr3_aa: CASSLAGVRQPQHF
cdr3_nt: TGTGCCAGCAGTTTGGCGGGGGTTCGGCAGCCCCAGCATTTT

cdr3_length: 14
clone_size: .
v_call: TRBV4-3
d_call: .
j_call: TRBJ2-5
cdr3_aa: CASSLRNREETQYF
cdr3_nt: TGCGCCAGCAGCCTAAGAAACAGGGAAGAGACCCAGTACTTC

cdr3_length: 15
clone_size: .
v_call: TRBV2
d_call: .
j_call: TRBJ1-5
cdr3_aa: CASRAGTADNQPQHF
cdr3_nt: TGTGCCAGCAGAGCGGGGACGGCTGACAATCAGCCCCAGCATTTT

cdr3_length: 13
clone_size: .
v_call: TRBV2
d_call: .
j_call: TRBJ1-1
cdr3_aa: CASSDQGLTEAFF
cdr3_nt: TGTGCCAGCAGTGATCAGGGGTTGACTGAAGCTTTCTTT

cdr3_length: 16
clone_size: .
v_call: TRBV4-1
d_call: TRBD1
j_call: TRBJ1-2
cdr3_aa: CASSRPGQGAGGGYTF
cdr3_nt: TGCGCCAGCAGCCGGCCGGGACAGGGGGCGGGTGGAGGCTACACCTTC

cdr3_length: 18
clone_size: .
v_call: TRBV4-1
d_call: .
j_call: TRBJ2-4
cdr3_aa: CASSQDPTEFVAKNIQYF
cdr3_nt: TGCGCCAGCAGCCAAGACCCTACGGAGTTTGTAGCCAAAAACATTCAGTACTTC

cdr3_length: 15
clone_size: .
v_call: TRBV2
d_call: .
j_call: TRBJ1-1
cdr3_aa: CATLTEGTSNTEAFF
cdr3_nt: TGTGCCACTTTGACGGAGGGAACTTCGAACACTGAAGCTTTCTTT

cdr3_length: 13
clone_size: .
v_call: TRBV6-4
d_call: .
j_call: TRBJ1-3
cdr3_aa: CASIKAQGNTIYF
cdr3_nt: TGTGCCAGCATCAAGGCCCAGGGAAACACCATATATTTT

cdr3_length: 15
clone_size: once
v_call: TRBV5-6
d_call: .
j_call: TRBJ2-1
cdr3_aa: CASSFGALSYNEQFF
cdr3_nt: TGTGCCAGCAGCTTCGGGGCTCTCTCCTACAATGAGCAGTTCTTC

cdr3_length: 14
clone_size: .
v_call: TRBV6-5
d_call: TRBD1
j_call: TRBJ2-7
cdr3_aa: CASSQGQGAYEQYF
cdr3_nt: TGTGCCAGCAGCCAAGGACAGGGCGCCTACGAGCAGTACTTC

cdr3_length: 13
clone_size: .
v_call: TRBV10-3
d_call: TRBD1
j_call: TRBJ1-2
cdr3_aa: CAFSGTALDGYTF
cdr3_nt: TGTGCCTTCTCCGGGACAGCTCTTGATGGCTACACCTTC

cdr3_length: 14
clone_size: .
v_call: TRBV5-1
d_call: .
j_call: TRBJ2-7
cdr3_aa: CASSLGFLGNEQYF
cdr3_nt: TGCGCCAGCAGCTTGGGATTCCTCGGGAACGAGCAGTACTTC

cdr3_length: 12
clone_size: .
v_call: TRBV6-1
d_call: .
j_call: TRBJ1-4
cdr3_aa: CASSEQGGELFF
cdr3_nt: TGTGCCAGCAGTGAACAGGGTGGGGAACTGTTTTTT